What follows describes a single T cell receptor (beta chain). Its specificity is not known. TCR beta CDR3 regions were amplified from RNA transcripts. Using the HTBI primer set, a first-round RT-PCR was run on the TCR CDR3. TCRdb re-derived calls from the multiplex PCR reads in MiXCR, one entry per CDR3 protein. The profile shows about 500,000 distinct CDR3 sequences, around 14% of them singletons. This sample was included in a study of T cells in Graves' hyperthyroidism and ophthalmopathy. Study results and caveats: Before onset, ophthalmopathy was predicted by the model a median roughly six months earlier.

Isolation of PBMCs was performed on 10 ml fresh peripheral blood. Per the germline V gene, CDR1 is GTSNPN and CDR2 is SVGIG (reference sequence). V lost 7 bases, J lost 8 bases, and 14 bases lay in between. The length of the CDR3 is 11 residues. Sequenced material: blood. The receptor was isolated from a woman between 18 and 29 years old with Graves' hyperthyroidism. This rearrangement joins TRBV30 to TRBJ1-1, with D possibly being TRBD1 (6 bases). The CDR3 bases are TGTGCCTCACTTCTGACAGGAGAAGCTTTCTTT. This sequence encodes CASLLTGEAFF.